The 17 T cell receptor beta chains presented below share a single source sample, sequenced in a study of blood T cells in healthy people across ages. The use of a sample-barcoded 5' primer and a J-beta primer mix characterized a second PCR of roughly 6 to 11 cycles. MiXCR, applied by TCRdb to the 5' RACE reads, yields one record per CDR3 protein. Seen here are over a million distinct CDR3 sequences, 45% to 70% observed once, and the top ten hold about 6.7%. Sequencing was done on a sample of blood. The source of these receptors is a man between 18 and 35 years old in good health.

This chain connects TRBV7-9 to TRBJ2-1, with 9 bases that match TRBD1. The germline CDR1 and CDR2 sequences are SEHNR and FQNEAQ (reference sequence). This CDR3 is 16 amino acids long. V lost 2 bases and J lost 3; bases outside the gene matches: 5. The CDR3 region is CASSLTGTGYYNEQFF. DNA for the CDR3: TGTGCCAGCAGCTTAACCGGGACAGGGTACTACAATGAGCAGTTCTTC.

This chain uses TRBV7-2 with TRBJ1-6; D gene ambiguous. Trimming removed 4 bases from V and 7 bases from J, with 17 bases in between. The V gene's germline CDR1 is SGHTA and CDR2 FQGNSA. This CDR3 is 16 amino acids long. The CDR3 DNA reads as TGTGCCAGCAGCTCCGCCGGGCGACTGCCCAATTCACCCCTCCACTTT. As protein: CASSSAGRLPNSPLHF.

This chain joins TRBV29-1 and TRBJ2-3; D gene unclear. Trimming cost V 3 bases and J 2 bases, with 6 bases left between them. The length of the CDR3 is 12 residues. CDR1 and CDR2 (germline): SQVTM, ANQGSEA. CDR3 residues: CSVDASTDTQYF. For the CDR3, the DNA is TGCAGCGTTGACGCCTCCACAGATACGCAGTATTTT.

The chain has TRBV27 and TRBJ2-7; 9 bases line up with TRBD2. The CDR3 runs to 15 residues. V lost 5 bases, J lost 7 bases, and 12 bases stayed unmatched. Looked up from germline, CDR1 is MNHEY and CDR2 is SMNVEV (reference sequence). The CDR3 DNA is TGTGCCAGCAGTACTCTAGCGGGATTGGGGAATGAGCAGTACTTC. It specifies CASSTLAGLGNEQYF.

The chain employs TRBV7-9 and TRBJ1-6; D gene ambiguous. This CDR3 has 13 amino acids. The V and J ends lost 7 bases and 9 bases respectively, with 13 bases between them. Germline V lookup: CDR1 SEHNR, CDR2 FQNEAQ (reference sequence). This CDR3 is CASTRSPSSPLHF. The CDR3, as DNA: TGTGCCAGCACCCGATCCCCATCTTCACCCCTCCACTTT.

CDR3 DNA: TGTGCCAGCAGCCAAGAGGTCTCAGAAGCCTATGGCTACACCTTC. Amino acids: CASSQEVSEAYGYTF. The chain carries TRBV3-1 and TRBJ1-2; D is undetermined. CDR1 is LGHDT, CDR2 YNNKEL, per germline (reference sequence). Trimming took 0 bases from V and 4 from J, leaving 12 bases between them. This CDR3 has 15 amino acids.

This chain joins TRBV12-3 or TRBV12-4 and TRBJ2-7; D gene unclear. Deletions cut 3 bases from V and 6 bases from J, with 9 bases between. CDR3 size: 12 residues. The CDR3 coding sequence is TGTGCCAGCAGTTTTTGGGGTAGCGAGCAGTACTTC. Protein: CASSFWGSEQYF.

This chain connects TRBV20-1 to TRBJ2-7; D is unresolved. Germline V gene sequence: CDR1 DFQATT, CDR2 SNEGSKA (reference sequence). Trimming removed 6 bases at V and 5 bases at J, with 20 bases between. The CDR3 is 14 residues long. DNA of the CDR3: TGCAGTGCCTTCGTTTTGGCTGGAGTCCACGAGCAGTACTTC. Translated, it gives CSAFVLAGVHEQYF.

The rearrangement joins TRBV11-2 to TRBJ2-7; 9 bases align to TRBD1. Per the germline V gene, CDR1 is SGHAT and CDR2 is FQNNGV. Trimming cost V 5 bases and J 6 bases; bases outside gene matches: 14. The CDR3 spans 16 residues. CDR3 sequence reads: CASSRTGQGRFSEQYF. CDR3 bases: TGTGCCAGCAGCCGAACGGGACAGGGAAGATTCTCCGAGCAGTACTTC. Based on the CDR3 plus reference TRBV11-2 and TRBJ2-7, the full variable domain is EAGVAQSPRYKIIEKRQSVAFWCNPISGHATLYWYQQILGQGPKLLIQFQNNGVVDDSQLPKDRFSAERLKGVDSTLKIQPAKLEDSAVYLCASSRTGQGRFSEQYFGPGTRLTVT.

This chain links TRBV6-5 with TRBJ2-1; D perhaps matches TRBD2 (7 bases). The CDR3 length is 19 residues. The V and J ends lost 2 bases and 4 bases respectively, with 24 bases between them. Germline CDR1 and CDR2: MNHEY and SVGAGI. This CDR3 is CASSYPTRGAGADYNEQFF. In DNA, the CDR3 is TGTGCCAGCAGTTACCCAACTAGGGGTGCGGGGGCCGATTACAATGAGCAGTTCTTC.

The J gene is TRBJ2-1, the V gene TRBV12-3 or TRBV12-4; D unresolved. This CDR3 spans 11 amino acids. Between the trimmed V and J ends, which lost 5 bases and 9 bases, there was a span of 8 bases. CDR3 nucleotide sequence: TGTGCCAGCAGTGGCTGGGGTGAGCAGTTCTTC. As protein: CASSGWGEQFF.

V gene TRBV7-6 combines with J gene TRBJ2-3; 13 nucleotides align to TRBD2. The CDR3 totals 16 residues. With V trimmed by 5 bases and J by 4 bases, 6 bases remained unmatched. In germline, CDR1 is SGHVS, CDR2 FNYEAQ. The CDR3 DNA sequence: TGTGCCAGCAGCGTAGGACTAGCGGGGGCAGCAGATACGCAGTATTTT. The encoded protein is CASSVGLAGAADTQYF.

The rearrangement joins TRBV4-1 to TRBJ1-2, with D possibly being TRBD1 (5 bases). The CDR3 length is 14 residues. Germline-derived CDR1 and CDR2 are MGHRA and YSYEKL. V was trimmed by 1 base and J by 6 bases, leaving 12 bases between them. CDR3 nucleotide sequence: TGCGCCAGCAGCCAAGTTGGTGGGGGAAATGGCTACACCTTC. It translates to CASSQVGGGNGYTF.

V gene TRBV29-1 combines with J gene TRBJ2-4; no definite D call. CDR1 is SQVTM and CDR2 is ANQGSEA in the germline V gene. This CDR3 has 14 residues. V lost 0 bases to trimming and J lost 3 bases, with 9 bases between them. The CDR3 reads CSVEDGSDKNIQYF. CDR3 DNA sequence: TGCAGCGTTGAAGATGGCAGCGACAAAAACATTCAGTACTTC.

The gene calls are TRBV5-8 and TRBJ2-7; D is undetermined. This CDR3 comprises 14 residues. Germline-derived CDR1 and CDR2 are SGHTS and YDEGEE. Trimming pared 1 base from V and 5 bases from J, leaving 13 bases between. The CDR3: CASSLLPIEDEQYF. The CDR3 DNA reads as TGTGCCAGCAGCTTGCTCCCAATTGAGGACGAGCAGTACTTC.

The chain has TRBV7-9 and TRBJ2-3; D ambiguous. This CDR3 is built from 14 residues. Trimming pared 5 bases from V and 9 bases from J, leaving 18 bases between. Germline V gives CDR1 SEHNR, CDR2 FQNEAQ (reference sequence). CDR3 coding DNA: TGTGCCAGCAGCACAGACCGGTGGGTAGGAACGCAGTATTTT. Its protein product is CASSTDRWVGTQYF.

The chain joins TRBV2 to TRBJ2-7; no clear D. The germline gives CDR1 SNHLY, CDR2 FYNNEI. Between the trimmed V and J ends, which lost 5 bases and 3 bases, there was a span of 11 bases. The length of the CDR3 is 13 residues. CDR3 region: CASSFPSDYEQYF. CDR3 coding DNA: TGTGCCAGCAGTTTCCCTTCGGACTACGAGCAGTACTTC.